The present T cell receptor (beta chain) was sequenced within a study of vaccination and CD4 T cells after COVID-19. Germline CDR1 and CDR2: SGHNT and YYREEE (reference sequence). V was clipped by 4 bases and J by 5 bases, with 9 bases between them. The CDR3 sequence is 12 residues long. Noted treatment: roughly 11-day PBMC culture with coronavirus spike peptide pools or control peptides (ViraFEST assay). Ahead of the COVID-19 pandemic (2011-2018), the CD4+ T cells of the unexposed donor were collected. With regard to this clonotype: Its target is not known.

Sequencing of DNA taken from cultured CD4+ T cells relied on the Oncomine TCR Beta short-read assay. MiXCR, applied by TCRdb to the PCR reads, yields one record per CDR3 protein. The sample shows 4,500 to 6,500 distinct CDR3 sequences, around 34% of them seen only once. The receptor was derived from a human donor in good health. The chain recombines TRBV5-4 with TRBJ1-2; a weak D match, TRBD1 (6 bases). Specimen: CD4+ T cells from blood, cultured in vitro. Here the CDR3 DNA reads TGTGCCAGCAGCGACCAGGGGTATGGCTACACCTTC. Residues: CASSDQGYGYTF.